One and the same sample provided the 23 T cell receptor beta chains below, sequenced in a study of blood T cell repertoires in COVID-19. Data came from immunoSEQ multiplex PCR; TCRdb stores just in-frame clones and leaves some out. The sample lists about 370,000 clones, 70% to 90% seen once, with 10% in the top ten. The sequenced sample consisted of peripheral blood. Receptors were obtained from a woman younger than 45 with COVID-19, enrolled during active disease.

The chain combines TRBV24-1 with TRBJ1-1, with 8 bases fitting TRBD1. Germline V gene data show CDR1 as KGHDR and CDR2 as SFDVKD. J lost 4 bases, V lost 7 bases, and 4 bases had no gene match. The CDR3 consists of 13 residues. Here the CDR3 DNA reads TGTGCCACCAGGGGACAGGCGAGCACTGAAGCTTTCTTT. It specifies CATRGQASTEAFF.

The chain recombines TRBV20-1 with TRBJ2-7; D might be TRBD2 (6 bases). The V and J ends lost 3 bases and 3 bases respectively, with 18 bases between them. CDR1 and CDR2 (germline): DFQATT, SNEGSKA (reference sequence). The CDR3 runs to 15 residues. In DNA, the CDR3 is TGCAGTGCTAGTCCCCCGACTAGGAGGGGCTACGAGCAGTACTTC. It specifies CSASPPTRRGYEQYF.

The CDR3 DNA reads TGCGCCAGCAGCCAACTGGCGGGAGTAAATGAGCAGTACTTC. Translation: CASSQLAGVNEQYF. The chain joins TRBV4-1 to TRBJ2-7; 7 nucleotides agree with TRBD2. Per germline, CDR1 MGHRA and CDR2 YSYEKL. The CDR3 loop spans 14 amino acids. V shed 2 bases and J 7 bases; nucleotides not matched to a gene: 8.

This clone was counted once. This chain links TRBV5-1 with TRBJ1-2; 7 bases map to TRBD1. CDR3 size: 14 residues. The ends lost 4 bases at V and 7 bases at J; junction bases unmatched: 10. Germline V gene sequence: CDR1 SGHRS, CDR2 YFSETQ. In DNA form, the CDR3 reads TGCGCCAGCAGCCCTACCTCACAGGGGCTTGGCTACACCTTC. Its protein product is CASSPTSQGLGYTF.

This clone was recorded once. The chain recombines TRBV5-4 with TRBJ2-7; D may be TRBD2 (5 bases). Germline loops: CDR1 SGHNT, CDR2 YYREEE (reference sequence). The V gene lost 3 bases and the J gene lost 4 bases, with 14 bases spanning the gap. This CDR3 has 14 residues. The chain's CDR3 is CASSYQASRYEQYF. The CDR3 region has the DNA TGTGCCAGCAGCTACCAGGCTAGCAGGTACGAGCAGTACTTC.

V and J are TRBV7-5 and TRBJ2-3; the D segment call TRBD1 is taken from the table without a DNA check. TRBV7-5 is given as a pseudogene. This CDR3 is 14 amino acids long. CDR3 protein: CARSSGQGTDTQYF. The CDR3 DNA sequence: TGTGCCAGAAGCTCGGGACAGGGCACAGATACGCAGTATTTT.

The CDR3 DNA reads TGTGCCAGCAGTTTCGGACAGAACACCGGGGAGCTGTTTTTT. Amino acids: CASSFGQNTGELFF. The genes are TRBV6-5 and TRBJ2-2, with D perhaps TRBD1 (5 bases). V was trimmed by 4 bases and J by 1 base, leaving 7 bases between them. This CDR3 comprises 14 residues. Germline V gene lookup returns CDR1 MNHEY and CDR2 SVGAGI.

The chain links TRBV6-1 to TRBJ1-5, with D perhaps matching TRBD1 (5 bases). CDR1 and CDR2 (germline): MNHNS, SASEGT. V lost 1 base, J lost 6 bases, and 10 bases lay in between. The CDR3 length is 14 residues. CDR3 loop: CASSEGQGGQPQHF. For the CDR3, the DNA is TGTGCCAGCAGTGAAGGGCAGGGAGGTCAGCCCCAGCATTTT.

V gene TRBV19 combines with J gene TRBJ1-1; a possible D gene is TRBD1 (5 bases). Germline CDR1 LNHDA, CDR2 SQIVND (reference sequence). The CDR3 loop spans 13 amino acids. The CDR3 loop reads CVTTGGANTEAFF. The CDR3, as DNA: TGTGTCACAACGGGAGGGGCGAACACTGAAGCTTTCTTT. Using reference TRBV19 and TRBJ1-1 for the parts outside the CDR3, the full variable domain is DGGITQSPKYLFRKEGQNVTLSCEQNLNHDAMYWYRQDPGQGLRLIYYSQIVNDFQKGDIAEGYSVSREKKESFPLTVTSAQKNPTAFYLCVTTGGANTEAFFGQGTRLTVV.

This clone was recorded only once. This rearrangement joins TRBV9 to TRBJ2-1; D is perhaps TRBD2 (6 bases). Germline CDR1 is SGDLS and CDR2 is YYNGEE. The CDR3 spans 16 residues. V lost 3 bases, J lost 5 bases, and 18 bases lay in between. CDR3 coding DNA: TGTGCCAGCAGCGATACTAGCTTTGAGGGGAACAATGAGCAGTTCTTC. It is translated as CASSDTSFEGNNEQFF.

The CDR3 DNA reads TGTGCCAGCAGTTACGGTGGGGGGGCCTCCTACGAGCAGTACTTC. Amino acids: CASSYGGGASYEQYF. This chain connects TRBV6-5 to TRBJ2-7, with D possibly TRBD2 on 7 matching bases. Germline V gives CDR1 MNHEY, CDR2 SVGAGI. V lost 2 bases to trimming and J lost 0 bases, with 11 bases between them. This CDR3 spans 15 amino acids.

V gene TRBV19 combines with J gene TRBJ2-3; D unclear. In germline, CDR1 is LNHDA, CDR2 SQIVND (reference sequence). The CDR3 consists of 14 residues. Trimming took 1 base from V and 1 from J, leaving 6 bases between them. The CDR3 loop reads CASSIGQGTDTQYF. The CDR3 coding sequence is TGTGCCAGTAGTATAGGACAAGGCACAGATACGCAGTATTTT.

To note about this clone: The sample contains more than one DNA sequence encoding this CDR3. The chain recombines TRBV6-5 with TRBJ1-2; 7 bases are shared with TRBD1. CDR1 and CDR2 from the germline V gene are MNHEY and SVGAGI. CDR3 length: 14 amino acids. V lost 3 bases to trimming and J lost 2 bases; unmatched junction nucleotides: 3. In DNA, the CDR3 is TGTGCCAGCAGTTATGGCAGGGGGAACTATGGCTACACCTTC. Translated, it gives CASSYGRGNYGYTF.

The chain links TRBV19 to TRBJ2-1, with D possibly TRBD2 on 5 matching bases. The germline CDR1 and CDR2 sequences are LNHDA and SQIVND (reference sequence). V gave up 5 bases and J gave up 0 bases, with 14 bases separating them. The CDR3 covers 16 residues. The DNA of the CDR3 is TGTGCCAGTAGTCCCTCAGCGGCCAGCTCCTACAATGAGCAGTTCTTC. Translating it yields CASSPSAASSYNEQFF. Drawing the rest from reference TRBV19 and TRBJ2-1, the complete variable domain is DGGITQSPKYLFRKEGQNVTLSCEQNLNHDAMYWYRQDPGQGLRLIYYSQIVNDFQKGDIAEGYSVSREKKESFPLTVTSAQKNPTAFYLCASSPSAASSYNEQFFGPGTRLTVL.

V gene TRBV15 combines with J gene TRBJ1-2; D gene unclear. The CDR3 contains 15 residues. Germline V gene lookup returns CDR1 LNHNV and CDR2 YYDKDF (reference sequence). Trimming shortened V by 1 base and J by 0 bases, and 9 bases separated the two germline ends. CDR3 sequence reads: CATSRVPVSNYGYTF. In DNA, the CDR3 is TGTGCCACCAGCAGAGTCCCGGTCTCTAACTATGGCTACACCTTC.

The chain couples TRBV19 to TRBJ1-5; D not resolved. There are 13 residues in the CDR3. The V end was cut by 4 bases, the J end by 8 bases, with 12 bases between. Germline V gives CDR1 LNHDA, CDR2 SQIVND (reference sequence). CDR3: CASSTGRREPQHF. In nucleotides, the CDR3 is TGTGCCAGTAGTACGGGGAGACGGGAGCCCCAGCATTTT.

The rearrangement joins TRBV5-6 to TRBJ1-6; D not resolved. V was trimmed by 2 bases and J by 4 bases, leaving 7 bases between them. Germline V lookup: CDR1 SGHDT, CDR2 YYEEEE. This CDR3 has 14 residues. This CDR3 is CASSFGAYNSPLHF. In DNA, the CDR3 is TGTGCCAGCAGCTTTGGAGCTTATAATTCACCCCTCCACTTT.

The chain has TRBV10-1 and TRBJ2-2, with 11 nucleotides matching TRBD2. Germline V CDR1 and CDR2: WNHNN, SYGVQD (reference sequence). The CDR3 contains 16 residues. V was pared by 0 bases and J by 7 bases, with 4 bases of the junction left unmatched. The CDR3, as DNA: TGCGCCAGCAGTGAGTCGAAGACTAGCGGGGTCGGGGAGCTGTTTTTT. Its translation: CASSESKTSGVGELFF.

This chain connects TRBV7-9 to TRBJ1-6; 7 positions agree with TRBD1. This CDR3 spans 13 amino acids. The J segment lost 5 bases and the V segment lost 8 bases, leaving 3 bases of the junction unmatched. Per germline, CDR1 SEHNR and CDR2 FQNEAQ (reference sequence). CDR3 DNA sequence: TGTGCCAGCTCCGGGACAGATAATTCACCCCTCCACTTT. Protein sequence: CASSGTDNSPLHF.

This chain uses TRBV23-1 with TRBJ1-3, with D unresolved. TRBV23-1 is an open reading frame, and its role is uncertain. V shed 6 bases and J shed 4 bases, with 19 bases lying between them. The CDR3 is 16 residues long. CDR3 loop: CASSLIPDKEGNTIYF. As DNA, the CDR3 is TGCGCCAGCAGCCTAATCCCCGACAAAGAAGGAAACACCATATATTTT.

J is TRBJ2-7 and V is TRBV18, with TRBD1 matching over 10 bases. The V gene end was trimmed by 6 bases and the J gene end by 5 bases; junction bases not matched to a gene: 7. This CDR3 comprises 14 residues. Germline assignment: CDR1 KGHSH and CDR2 LQKENI. Here the CDR3 reads CASSPGTGDHEQYF. The CDR3 coding sequence is TGTGCCAGCTCCCCAGGGACAGGGGACCACGAGCAGTACTTC.

V is TRBV2 and J is TRBJ2-2; D may be TRBD1 (6 bases). The germline V and J ends were trimmed by 6 bases and 6 bases, with 14 bases remaining between them. The CDR3 consists of 14 residues. Looked up from germline, CDR1 is SNHLY and CDR2 is FYNNEI. The CDR3 reads CASRTPRGSGELFF. CDR3 sequence (DNA): TGTGCCAGCAGGACACCCAGGGGTTCCGGGGAGCTGTTTTTT.

This chain connects TRBV18 to TRBJ2-3, with 10 bases identical to TRBD1. V trimming: 3 bases; J trimming: 2 bases; junction bases outside the gene matches: 5. CDR1 KGHSH and CDR2 LQKENI come from the germline V gene. The CDR3 is 16 residues long. The CDR3 loop is CASSPTGTGATDTQYF. For the CDR3, the DNA is TGTGCCAGCTCACCCACCGGGACAGGGGCCACAGATACGCAGTATTTT.